A single sample is the source of the 8 T cell receptor beta chains below, sequenced in a study of blood T cell repertoires in COVID-19. Sequenced by immunoSEQ multiplex PCR; TCRdb stores in-frame clones only, minus some. The sample holds tens of thousands of clones, about 88% seen once. The sequenced sample consisted of peripheral blood. The receptors were sampled from a human donor in a cohort sampled during active COVID-19.

This chain joins TRBV6-1 and TRBJ2-1; possible D gene TRBD2, 6 bases. Trimming shortened V by 0 bases and J by 5 bases, and 11 bases separated the two germline ends. The CDR3 is 15 amino acids. Germline values: CDR1 MNHNS, CDR2 SASEGT. The CDR3 bases are TGTGCCAGCAGTGAAGCCTTGGGACTGCACAATGAGCAGTTCTTC. Its protein product is CASSEALGLHNEQFF.

The chain recombines TRBV18 with TRBJ2-7; 10 bases align to TRBD1. Germline CDR1 and CDR2: KGHSH and LQKENI. The J segment lost 2 bases and the V segment lost 4 bases, leaving 14 bases of the junction unmatched. The CDR3 runs 18 residues. In DNA form, the CDR3 reads TGTGCCAGCTCACTGAGTCATTCCGGGACAGGGGCTACCTACGAGCAGTACTTC. This encodes CASSLSHSGTGATYEQYF.

This chain joins TRBV9 and TRBJ2-5; 12 positions match TRBD2. The CDR3 is 17 amino acids. V trimming: 2 bases; J trimming: 4 bases; junction bases outside the gene matches: 9. Per germline, CDR1 SGDLS and CDR2 YYNGEE. The DNA of the CDR3 is TGTGCCAGCAGCGTGGCGGACCTAGCGGGGGGGCGAGAGACCCAGTACTTC. Translated, it gives CASSVADLAGGRETQYF.

The chain employs TRBV7-9 and TRBJ2-3; TRBD2 is a possible D gene (5 bases). From germline, CDR1 is SEHNR and CDR2 FQNEAQ (reference sequence). Trimming removed 10 bases from V and 2 bases from J, with 10 bases in between. The CDR3 spans 12 residues. The CDR3 sequence is CATEAVTDTQYF. The CDR3 DNA reads as TGTGCCACCGAAGCGGTCACAGATACGCAGTATTTT. Full variable domain (rest looked up from reference TRBV7-9 and TRBJ2-3): DTGVSQNPRHKITKRGQNVTFRCDPISEHNRLYWYRQTLGQGPEFLTYFQNEAQLEKSRLLSDRFSAERPKGSFSTLEIQRTEQGDSAMYLCATEAVTDTQYFGPGTRLTVL.

This rearrangement joins TRBV19 to TRBJ2-1, with TRBD2 matching over 8 bases. After removal of 6 bases from V and 7 bases from J, the junction contained 20 bases not matched to a gene. This CDR3 contains 18 residues. Looked up from germline, CDR1 is LNHDA and CDR2 is SQIVND (reference sequence). The CDR3 DNA reads TGTGCCAGTAGAGGGGAGACAAACGGGACTAGTCGTAGGAATGAGCAGTTCTTC. This sequence encodes CASRGETNGTSRRNEQFF.

The V gene is TRBV29-1, the J gene TRBJ2-7; 14 bases fit TRBD2. There are 15 residues in the CDR3. V was pared by 4 bases and J by 2 bases, with 4 bases of the junction left unmatched. Germline V CDR1 and CDR2: SQVTM, ANQGSEA. CDR3 sequence reads: CSVVGTSGSPYEQYF. CDR3 sequence (DNA): TGCAGCGTTGTAGGGACTAGCGGGAGTCCCTACGAGCAGTACTTC.

This sequence joins TRBV2 and TRBJ2-5; D is undetermined. The V gene's germline CDR1 is SNHLY and CDR2 FYNNEI. With 5 bases removed from V and 3 bases from J, the gap between germline ends came to 10 bases. The CDR3 extends over 13 amino acids. CDR3 residues: CASSLTHEETQYF. CDR3 coding DNA: TGTGCCAGCAGTCTGACTCACGAAGAGACCCAGTACTTC.

The rearrangement links TRBV30 to TRBJ1-5; D is ambiguous. Germline assignment: CDR1 GTSNPN and CDR2 SVGIG (reference sequence). Trimming stripped 0 bases from V and 9 bases from J, with 6 bases between. The CDR3 is 11 amino acids. In DNA, the CDR3 is TGTGCCTGGAGTGTCGGCGGGCCCCAGCATTTT. It encodes CAWSVGGPQHF.